The 17 T cell receptor beta chains in this list originate from one sample, sequenced in a study of Ad26.COV2.S vaccination and SARS-CoV-2 variants. As to treatment: 15 to 20 received Ad26.COV2.S at low or high dose, single or two shots; roughly five received placebo; per-sample allocation not given. After the first vaccine or placebo injection, samples were drawn on day 63. Generated by immunoSEQ multiplex PCR, the TCRdb table keeps only in-frame clones and is missing some. The data show around 450,000 clones, 90% seen once. The sequences come from peripheral blood, collected in a trial of Ad26.COV2.S vaccine versus placebo. The receptors were sampled from a person aged 18 to 59 who received the Ad26.COV2.S COVID-19 vaccine or a placebo.

The chain recombines TRBV4-3 with TRBJ2-1; 9 bases align to TRBD2. After removal of 0 bases from V and 5 bases from J, the junction contained 8 bases not matched to a gene. Germline-derived CDR1 and CDR2 are LGHNA and YSLEER. This CDR3 contains 17 residues. Written as DNA, the CDR3 is TGCGCCAGCAGCCAAGATATAACTAGCGGGTTTAACAATGAGCAGTTCTTC. Translation: CASSQDITSGFNNEQFF.

J is TRBJ1-2 and V is TRBV30; D not certain. This CDR3 is built from 13 residues. Germline V gives CDR1 GTSNPN, CDR2 SVGIG (reference sequence). V was shortened by 8 bases and J by 0 bases, with 13 bases between the two germline ends. The CDR3 spells CARTDSSNYGYTF. CDR3 DNA: TGTGCCCGGACGGATAGTTCTAACTATGGCTACACCTTC.

V gene TRBV28 combines with J gene TRBJ1-1, with D hard to call. CDR1 MDHEN and CDR2 SYDVKM come from the germline V gene. The CDR3 totals 15 residues. Trimming removed 6 bases at V and 1 base at J, with 15 bases between. The CDR3 here is CASSLRVVGNTEAFF. CDR3 in DNA: TGTGCCAGCAGCCTCCGGGTCGTTGGGAACACTGAAGCTTTCTTT.

J is TRBJ1-5 and V is TRBV12-3 or TRBV12-4; no definite D call. V lost 6 bases, J lost 6 bases, and 12 bases lay in between. The CDR3 spans 13 residues. This CDR3 is CASSLTAGQPQHF. In DNA form, the CDR3 reads TGTGCCAGCAGCCTTACGGCGGGTCAGCCCCAGCATTTT.

V gene TRBV10-3 combines with J gene TRBJ2-3; TRBD2 agrees at 9 bases. Germline values: CDR1 ENHRY, CDR2 SYGVKD. This CDR3 contains 14 residues. The trim removed 10 bases at V and 0 bases at J, leaving 5 bases unmatched. The CDR3 region has the DNA TGTGCCACACGGAGCGGGAGGAGCACAGATACGCAGTATTTT. This gives the protein CATRSGRSTDTQYF.

The chain couples TRBV7-9 to TRBJ2-7, with D perhaps matching TRBD2 (7 bases). CDR1 and CDR2 from the germline V gene are SEHNR and FQNEAQ (reference sequence). The CDR3 spans 17 residues. V shed 1 base and J shed 2 bases, with 18 bases lying between them. CDR3 in amino acids: CASSLDPPPGGPYEQYF. In DNA, the CDR3 is TGTGCCAGCAGCTTAGATCCACCCCCGGGGGGCCCCTACGAGCAGTACTTC.

The chain joins TRBV7-6 to TRBJ1-6; D ambiguous. The CDR3 extends over 16 amino acids. V shed 5 bases and J shed 0 bases, with 11 bases lying between them. Germline lookup yields CDR1 SGHVS and CDR2 FNYEAQ. The CDR3, as DNA: TGTGCCAGCAGCCCGGGCCCAAGCTCCTATAATTCACCCCTCCACTTT. This gives the protein CASSPGPSSYNSPLHF.

The rearrangement links TRBV14 to TRBJ1-3; unclear D gene. Trimming took off 4 bases at V and 2 bases at J, with 6 bases between the two ends. The germline V gene encodes CDR1 SGHDN and CDR2 FVKESK. This CDR3 is built from 13 residues. As DNA, the CDR3 is TGTGCCAGCAGCCCCCTCCCTGGAAACACCATATATTTT. This encodes CASSPLPGNTIYF.

This chain links TRBV4-3 with TRBJ1-6; the D is unclear. Germline lookup yields CDR1 LGHNA and CDR2 YSLEER. V shed 1 base and J shed 7 bases, with 14 bases lying between them. The CDR3 has 16 amino acids. The CDR3 region is CASSQVWEAGNSPLHF. CDR3 bases: TGCGCCAGCAGCCAAGTTTGGGAAGCGGGAAATTCACCCCTCCACTTT.

This chain links TRBV2 with TRBJ2-1, with D perhaps being TRBD1 or TRBD2 (5 bases each). The CDR3 totals 14 residues. Between the trimmed V and J ends, which lost 1 base and 12 bases, there was a span of 16 bases. Germline loops: CDR1 SNHLY, CDR2 FYNNEI. The CDR3 bases are TGTGCCAGCAGTGAAGAGGGACGGGGCGCTGGGCAGTTCTTC. Translation gives CASSEEGRGAGQFF.

V and J are TRBV7-9 and TRBJ1-1; D is ambiguous. The CDR3 has 14 amino acids. V lost 5 bases to trimming and J lost 3 bases, with 13 bases between them. The germline V gene encodes CDR1 SEHNR and CDR2 FQNEAQ (reference sequence). Here the CDR3 DNA reads TGTGCCAGCAGCCCGTGGGGTCATGACACTGAAGCTTTCTTT. This translates into CASSPWGHDTEAFF.

The chain has TRBV12-5 and TRBJ1-2, with a possible D match to TRBD1 (5 bases). Germline CDR1 and CDR2: LGHNT and FRNRAP. Trimming took 7 bases from V and 4 from J, leaving 10 bases between them. The CDR3 is made up of 12 amino acids. The CDR3 protein is CASAAGSYGYTF. In DNA, the CDR3 is TGTGCTAGTGCCGCAGGGAGCTATGGCTACACCTTC. The entire variable domain, with the rest obtained from reference TRBV12-5 and TRBJ1-2, is as follows: DARVTQTPRHKVTEMGQEVTMRCQPILGHNTVFWYRQTMMQGLELLAYFRNRAPLDDSGMPKDRFSAEMPDATLATLKIQPSEPRDSAVYFCASAAGSYGYTFGSGTRLTVV.

The rearrangement joins TRBV6-5 to TRBJ2-5; a possible D gene is TRBD2 (5 bases). The CDR3 is made up of 14 amino acids. Trimming stripped 0 bases from V and 5 bases from J, with 10 bases between. Germline V gene lookup returns CDR1 MNHEY and CDR2 SVGAGI. The DNA for the CDR3 is TGTGCCAGCAGTTACTCGAGGGCAGAGGAGACCCAGTACTTC. Translated: CASSYSRAEETQYF.

J is TRBJ2-1 and V is TRBV4-3, with TRBD2 identical over 8 bases. J lost 12 bases, V lost 1 base, and 11 bases had no gene match. The CDR3 has 15 residues. Germline CDR1 LGHNA, CDR2 YSLEER. The CDR3 loop is CASSQGAGAGVVQFF. DNA for the CDR3: TGCGCCAGCAGCCAAGGCGCAGGAGCGGGAGTGGTGCAGTTCTTC.

The table lists this clone with a count of one. The chain uses TRBV7-9 and TRBJ2-7, with D possibly TRBD2 on 6 matching bases. V lost 4 bases and J 0 bases, leaving 13 bases between the germline ends. Germline V gene data show CDR1 as SEHNR and CDR2 as FQNEAQ (reference sequence). CDR3 length equals 15 residues. The CDR3 DNA follows: TGTGCCAGCAGCTCGGATAGCGGAAGCTCCTACGAGCAGTACTTC. Translated, it gives CASSSDSGSSYEQYF.

V and J are TRBV6-5 and TRBJ1-4; D is unclear. Looked up from germline, CDR1 is MNHEY and CDR2 is SVGAGI. V gave up 2 bases and J gave up 7 bases, with 8 bases separating them. The CDR3 is 13 amino acids. This chain's CDR3 is CASSYVQSEKLFF. The DNA of the CDR3 is TGTGCCAGCAGTTACGTCCAGTCTGAAAAACTGTTTTTT.

The V and J genes are TRBV6-5 and TRBJ2-1; TRBD2 matches at 7 bases. There are 16 residues in the CDR3. CDR1 and CDR2 (germline): MNHEY, SVGAGI. J was trimmed by 9 bases and V by 0 bases; bases with no gene match: 11. The CDR3 sequence: CASSYSSGGSQGEQFF. The CDR3 bases are TGTGCCAGCAGTTACTCGAGTGGCGGGAGTCAGGGTGAGCAGTTCTTC.